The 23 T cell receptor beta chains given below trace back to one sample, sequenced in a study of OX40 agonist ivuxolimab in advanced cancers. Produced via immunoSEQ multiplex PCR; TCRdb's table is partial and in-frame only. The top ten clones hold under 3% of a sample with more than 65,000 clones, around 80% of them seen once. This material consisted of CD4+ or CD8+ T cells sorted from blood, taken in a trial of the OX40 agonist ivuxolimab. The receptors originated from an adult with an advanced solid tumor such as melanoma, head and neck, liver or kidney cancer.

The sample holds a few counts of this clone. CDR3 loop: CASSQLDRAGYTF. The CDR3 DNA follows: TGCGCCAGCAGCCAGTTAGACAGGGCGGGCTACACCTTC. The V gene is TRBV4-1, the J gene TRBJ1-2; 7 bases match TRBD1. The germline V gene has CDR1 MGHRA and CDR2 YSYEKL. The CDR3 runs to 13 residues. J lost 8 bases, V lost 3 bases, and 6 bases had no gene match.

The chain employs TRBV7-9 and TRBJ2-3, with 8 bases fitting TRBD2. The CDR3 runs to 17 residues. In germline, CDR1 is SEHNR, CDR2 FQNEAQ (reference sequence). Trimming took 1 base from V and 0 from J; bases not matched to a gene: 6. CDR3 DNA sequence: TGTGCCAGCAGCTTAGGCGGGGGGAGAGCTAGCACAGATACGCAGTATTTT. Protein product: CASSLGGGRASTDTQYF.

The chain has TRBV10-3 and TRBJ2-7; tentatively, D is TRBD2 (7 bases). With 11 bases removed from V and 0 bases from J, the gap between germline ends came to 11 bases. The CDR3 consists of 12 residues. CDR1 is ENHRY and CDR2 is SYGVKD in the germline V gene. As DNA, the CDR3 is TGTGCCGCCGGGGGGCGCTCCTACGAGCAGTACTTC. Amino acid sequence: CAAGGRSYEQYF.

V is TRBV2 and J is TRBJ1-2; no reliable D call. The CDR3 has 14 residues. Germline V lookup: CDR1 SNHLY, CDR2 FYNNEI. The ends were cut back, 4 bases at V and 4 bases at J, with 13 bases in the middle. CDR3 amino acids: CASSAETDLYGYTF. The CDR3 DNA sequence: TGTGCCAGCAGTGCAGAGACGGATCTCTATGGCTACACCTTC. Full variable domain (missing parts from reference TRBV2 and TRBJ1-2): EPEVTQTPSHQVTQMGQEVILRCVPISNHLYFYWYRQILGQKVEFLVSFYNNEISEKSEIFDDQFSVERPDGSNFTLKIRSTKLEDSAMYFCASSAETDLYGYTFGSGTRLTVV.

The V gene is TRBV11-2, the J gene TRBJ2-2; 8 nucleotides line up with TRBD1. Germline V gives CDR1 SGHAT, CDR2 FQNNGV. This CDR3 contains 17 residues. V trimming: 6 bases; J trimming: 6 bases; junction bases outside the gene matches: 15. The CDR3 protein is CASRQKTGTGGSGELFF. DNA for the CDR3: TGTGCCAGCAGGCAAAAAACCGGGACAGGAGGTTCCGGGGAGCTGTTTTTT.

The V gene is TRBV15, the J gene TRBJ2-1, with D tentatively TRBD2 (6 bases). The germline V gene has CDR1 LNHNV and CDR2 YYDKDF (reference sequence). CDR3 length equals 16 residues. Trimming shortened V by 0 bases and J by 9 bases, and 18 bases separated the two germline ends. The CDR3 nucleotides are TGTGCCACCAGCAGAGATCAAAGGGGAGGAAGGGGTGAGCAGTTCTTC. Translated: CATSRDQRGGRGEQFF. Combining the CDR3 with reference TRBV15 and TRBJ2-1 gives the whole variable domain DAMVIQNPRYQVTQFGKPVTLSCSQTLNHNVMYWYQQKSSQAPKLLFHYYDKDFNNEADTPDNFQSRRPNTSFCFLDIRSPGLGDTAMYLCATSRDQRGGRGEQFFGPGTRLTVL.

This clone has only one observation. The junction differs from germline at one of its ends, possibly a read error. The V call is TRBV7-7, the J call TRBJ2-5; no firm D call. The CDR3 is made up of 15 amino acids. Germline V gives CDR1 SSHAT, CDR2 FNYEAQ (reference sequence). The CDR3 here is CASSLGGVAGETQYF. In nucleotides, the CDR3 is TGTGCTAGCAGCTTAGGTGGAGTAGCTGGTGAGACCCAGTACTTC.

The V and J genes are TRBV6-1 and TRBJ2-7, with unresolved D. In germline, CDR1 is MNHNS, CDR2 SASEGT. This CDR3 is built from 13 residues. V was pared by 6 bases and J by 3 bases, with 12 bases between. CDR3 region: CASSLIWIYEQYF. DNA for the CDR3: TGTGCCAGCAGCTTAATATGGATCTACGAGCAGTACTTC.

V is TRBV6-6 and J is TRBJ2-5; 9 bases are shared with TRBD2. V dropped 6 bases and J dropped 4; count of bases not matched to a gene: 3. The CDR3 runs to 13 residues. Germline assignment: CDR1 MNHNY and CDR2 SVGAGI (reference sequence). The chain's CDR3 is CASSKLAGETQYF. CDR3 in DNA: TGTGCCAGCAGCAAACTAGCGGGAGAGACCCAGTACTTC.

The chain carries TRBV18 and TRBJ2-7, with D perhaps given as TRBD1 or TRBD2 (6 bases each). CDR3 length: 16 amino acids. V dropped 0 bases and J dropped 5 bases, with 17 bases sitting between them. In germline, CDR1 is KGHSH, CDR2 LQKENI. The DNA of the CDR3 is TGTGCCAGCTCACCACCCGGGGGCGTAGGATTCCACGAGCAGTACTTC. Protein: CASSPPGGVGFHEQYF.

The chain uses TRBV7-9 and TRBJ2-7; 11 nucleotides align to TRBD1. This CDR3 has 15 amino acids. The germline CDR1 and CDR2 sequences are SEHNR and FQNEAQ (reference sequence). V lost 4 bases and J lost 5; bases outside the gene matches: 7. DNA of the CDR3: TGTGCCAGCAGCTCGGACAGGGGGCTAGTCCACGAGCAGTACTTC. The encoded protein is CASSSDRGLVHEQYF.

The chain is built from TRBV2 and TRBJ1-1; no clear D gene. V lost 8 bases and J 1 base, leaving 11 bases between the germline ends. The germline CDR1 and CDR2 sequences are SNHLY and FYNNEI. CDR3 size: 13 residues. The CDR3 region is CASWYMSNTEAFF. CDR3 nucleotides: TGTGCCAGCTGGTATATGTCGAACACTGAAGCTTTCTTT. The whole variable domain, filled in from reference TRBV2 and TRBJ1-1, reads EPEVTQTPSHQVTQMGQEVILRCVPISNHLYFYWYRQILGQKVEFLVSFYNNEISEKSEIFDDQFSVERPDGSNFTLKIRSTKLEDSAMYFCASWYMSNTEAFFGQGTRLTVV.

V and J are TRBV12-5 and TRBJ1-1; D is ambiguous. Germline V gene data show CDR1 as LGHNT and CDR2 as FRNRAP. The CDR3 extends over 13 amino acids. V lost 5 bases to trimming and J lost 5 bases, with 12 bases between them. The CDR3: CASGPGYETEAFF. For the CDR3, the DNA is TGTGCTAGTGGTCCCGGATATGAAACTGAAGCTTTCTTT.

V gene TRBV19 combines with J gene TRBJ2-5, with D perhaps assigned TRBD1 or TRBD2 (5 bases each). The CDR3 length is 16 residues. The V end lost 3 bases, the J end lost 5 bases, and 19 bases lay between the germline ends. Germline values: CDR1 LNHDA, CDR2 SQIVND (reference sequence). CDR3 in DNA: TGTGCCAGTAGTATCCTGGGACCGTCCCGCCGGGAGACCCAGTACTTC. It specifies CASSILGPSRRETQYF. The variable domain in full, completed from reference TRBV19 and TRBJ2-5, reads DGGITQSPKYLFRKEGQNVTLSCEQNLNHDAMYWYRQDPGQGLRLIYYSQIVNDFQKGDIAEGYSVSREKKESFPLTVTSAQKNPTAFYLCASSILGPSRRETQYFGPGTRLLVL.

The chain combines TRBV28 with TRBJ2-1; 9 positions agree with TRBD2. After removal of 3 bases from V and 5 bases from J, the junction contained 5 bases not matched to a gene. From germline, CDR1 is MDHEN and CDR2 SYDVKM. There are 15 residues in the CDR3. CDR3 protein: CASSFVRLADNEQFF. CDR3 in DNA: TGTGCCAGCAGTTTCGTTCGACTAGCGGACAATGAGCAGTTCTTC.

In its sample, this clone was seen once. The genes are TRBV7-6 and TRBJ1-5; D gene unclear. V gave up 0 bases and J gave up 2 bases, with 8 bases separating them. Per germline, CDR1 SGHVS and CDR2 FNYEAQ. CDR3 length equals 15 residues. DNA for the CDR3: TGTGCCAGCAGCTTAGCGCTAGGCCGCAATCAGCCCCAGCATTTT. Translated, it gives CASSLALGRNQPQHF.

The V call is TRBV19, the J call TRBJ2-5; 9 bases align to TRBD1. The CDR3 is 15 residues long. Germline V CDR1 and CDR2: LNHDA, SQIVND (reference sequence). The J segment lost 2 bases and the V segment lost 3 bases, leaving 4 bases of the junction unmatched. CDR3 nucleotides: TGTGCCAGTAGTATCCCGGGACAGGGACAAGAGACCCAGTACTTC. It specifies CASSIPGQGQETQYF.

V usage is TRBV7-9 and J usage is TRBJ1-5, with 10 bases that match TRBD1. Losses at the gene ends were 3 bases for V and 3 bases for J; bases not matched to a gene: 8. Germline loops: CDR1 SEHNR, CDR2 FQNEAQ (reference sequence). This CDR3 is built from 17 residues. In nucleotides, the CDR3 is TGTGCCAGCAGCTTCGGGTCCGGGACAGGGGTCAATCAGCCCCAGCATTTT. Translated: CASSFGSGTGVNQPQHF.

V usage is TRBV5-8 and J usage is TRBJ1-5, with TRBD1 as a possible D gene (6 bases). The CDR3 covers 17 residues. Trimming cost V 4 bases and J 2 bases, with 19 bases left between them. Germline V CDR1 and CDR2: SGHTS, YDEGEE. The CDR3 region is CASSPQGEGIRNQPQHF. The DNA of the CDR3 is TGTGCCAGCAGCCCACAGGGAGAGGGTATACGCAATCAGCCCCAGCATTTT.

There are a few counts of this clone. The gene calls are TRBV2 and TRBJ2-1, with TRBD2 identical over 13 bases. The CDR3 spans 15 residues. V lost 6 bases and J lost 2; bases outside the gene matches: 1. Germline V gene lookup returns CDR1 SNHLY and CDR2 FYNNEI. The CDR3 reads CASRTSGGTYNEQFF. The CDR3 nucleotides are TGTGCCAGCAGGACTAGCGGGGGGACCTACAATGAGCAGTTCTTC.

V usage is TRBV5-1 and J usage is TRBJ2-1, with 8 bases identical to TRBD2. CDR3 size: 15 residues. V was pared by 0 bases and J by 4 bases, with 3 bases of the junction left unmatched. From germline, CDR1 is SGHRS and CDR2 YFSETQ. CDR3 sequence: CASSLESGSYNEQFF. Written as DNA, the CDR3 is TGCGCCAGCAGCTTGGAGAGCGGGAGTTACAATGAGCAGTTCTTC.

In nucleotides, the CDR3 is TGTGCCAGCAGTTTATCGTCCCGAGCGGCAGATACGCAGTATTTT. Amino acids: CASSLSSRAADTQYF. The chain couples TRBV27 to TRBJ2-3; TRBD2 might be the D (5 bases). From germline, CDR1 is MNHEY and CDR2 SMNVEV (reference sequence). The V end was cut by 0 bases, the J end by 4 bases, with 11 bases between. The CDR3 runs to 15 residues.

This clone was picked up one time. The CDR3 reads CATSSGTGGTTEAFF. The CDR3 nucleotides read TGTGCCACCAGCAGCGGGACAGGCGGTACCACTGAAGCTTTCTTT. The J gene is TRBJ1-1, the V gene TRBV15, with 8 bases that match TRBD1. The CDR3 is 15 amino acids. The trim removed 3 bases at V and 4 bases at J, leaving 7 bases unmatched. CDR1 and CDR2 (germline): LNHNV, YYDKDF (reference sequence).